A selection of T cell receptor beta chains follows, all from one sample in a study of OX40 agonist ivuxolimab in advanced cancers. Here immunoSEQ multiplex PCR was the method, and the copy in TCRdb shows in-frame clones only, minus some. Seen here are 45,000 to 70,000 clones, 88% observed once, and the top ten hold approximately 7.2%. The starting material was CD4+ or CD8+ T cells sorted from blood, obtained in a trial of the OX40 agonist ivuxolimab. The receptors originated from an adult with an advanced solid tumor such as melanoma, head and neck, liver or kidney cancer. Each CDR3 is given without its conserved first and last residue. The order of the fields is J gene, D gene, V gene, CDR3 protein. A D gene is named only where the DNA matches it firmly.

J: TRBJ1-1; D: -; V: TRBV11-2; CDR3: ASSLLGATEAF
J: TRBJ1-1; D: TRBD1; V: TRBV6-5; CDR3: ASGQGGEAF
J: TRBJ1-5; D: TRBD1; V: TRBV10-3; CDR3: AIRAGQEVSQPQH
J: TRBJ1-1; D: -; V: TRBV18; CDR3: ASHGPMRRVEAF
J: TRBJ1-3; D: -; V: TRBV19; CDR3: ASSTRAHSGNTIY
J: TRBJ1-1; D: TRBD1; V: TRBV27; CDR3: ASSPTGGVRREAF
J: TRBJ2-4; D: -; V: TRBV5-6; CDR3: ASSLQGTQA
J: TRBJ2-3; D: TRBD2; V: TRBV27; CDR3: ASSRTSGRAVTQY
J: TRBJ2-7; D: -; V: TRBV29-1; CDR3: SVVWGHEQY
J: TRBJ1-5; D: -; V: TRBV15; CDR3: ATSWGRAQPQH